This entry lists 14 T cell receptor beta chains sequenced from one sample in a study of shared clonotypes between healthy human individuals. Profiling relied on immunoSEQ multiplex PCR, and the TCRdb table lists in-frame clones only, not all of them. Among 2 million to 3 million clones listed, under 95% were seen once. The sample was naive CD4+ T cells from PBMCs. Subset here: CD45RA+ positively selected. These TCRs come from a man in his late teens or twenties in good health. Some clones in this sample may be carry-over from other donors' samples.

CDR3 DNA sequence: TGTGCCAGCAGCTCCCTTCCGGGACCCGCGCGGGACGAGCAGTACTTC. Protein: CASSSLPGPARDEQYF. The rearrangement uses TRBV7-2 and TRBJ2-7; D tentatively reads TRBD1 or TRBD2 (5 bases each). Germline V gene sequence: CDR1 SGHTA, CDR2 FQGNSA. CDR3 length: 16 amino acids. V was clipped by 4 bases and J by 5 bases, with 21 bases between them. Drawing the rest from reference TRBV7-2 and TRBJ2-7, the complete variable domain is GAGVSQSPSNKVTEKGKDVELRCDPISGHTALYWYRQSLGQGLEFLIYFQGNSAPDKSGLPSDRFSAERTGGSVSTLTIQRTQQEDSAVYLCASSSLPGPARDEQYFGPGTRLTVT.

The chain couples TRBV20-1 to TRBJ2-1, with a weak D call TRBD2 (6 bases). The V end lost 5 bases, the J end lost 8 bases, and 10 bases lay between the germline ends. Germline V gene lookup returns CDR1 DFQATT and CDR2 SNEGSKA (reference sequence). The CDR3 has 11 residues. The CDR3 reads CSAYKRDEQFF. The CDR3 bases are TGCAGTGCTTACAAGCGGGATGAGCAGTTCTTC.

The chain uses TRBV7-8 and TRBJ2-7; D is tentatively TRBD1 or TRBD2 (6 bases each). The germline gives CDR1 SGHVS, CDR2 FQNEAQ. V gave up 0 bases and J gave up 2 bases, with 11 bases separating them. CDR3 length equals 15 residues. The CDR3 reads CASSLAGGTTYEQYF. CDR3 bases: TGTGCCAGCAGCTTAGCAGGGGGGACGACCTACGAGCAGTACTTC. Supplemented by reference TRBV7-8 and TRBJ2-7, the full variable domain reads GAGVSQSPRYKVAKRGQDVALRCDPISGHVSLFWYQQALGQGPEFLTYFQNEAQLDKSGLPSDRFFAERPEGSVSTLKIQRTQQEDSAVYLCASSLAGGTTYEQYFGPGTRLTVT.

CDR3 sequence (DNA): TGTGCCAGTAGTATTATACTGAACACTGAAGCTTTCTTT. Its translation is CASSIILNTEAFF. The J gene is TRBJ1-1, the V gene TRBV19; D gene ambiguous. Trimming removed 3 bases at V and 0 bases at J, with 5 bases between. The germline V gene has CDR1 LNHDA and CDR2 SQIVND (reference sequence). The CDR3 runs to 13 residues.

The CDR3 spells CASMIGLAGSYEQYF. The CDR3 region has the DNA TGTGCCAGCATGATAGGACTAGCGGGGTCCTACGAGCAGTACTTC. The rearrangement uses TRBV28 and TRBJ2-7; 12 positions match TRBD2. The germline V gene encodes CDR1 MDHEN and CDR2 SYDVKM. After removal of 7 bases from V and 1 base from J, the junction contained 5 bases not matched to a gene. This CDR3 region has 15 residues.

This clone is a singleton in its sample. The V gene is TRBV29-1, the J gene TRBJ2-7; TRBD2 aligns across 11 bases. CDR1 is SQVTM and CDR2 is ANQGSEA in the germline V gene. This CDR3 region has 13 residues. Trimming removed 6 bases from V and 2 bases from J; junction bases left unmatched: 3. CDR3 in amino acids: CSVILAGAYEQYF. Written as DNA, the CDR3 is TGCAGCGTGATACTAGCGGGAGCCTACGAGCAGTACTTC.

V usage is TRBV15 and J usage is TRBJ2-7; no clear D. The V end was cut by 1 base, the J end by 5 bases, with 6 bases between. CDR1 is LNHNV and CDR2 is YYDKDF in the germline V gene (reference sequence). The CDR3 is 12 residues long. CDR3 loop: CATSRVPHEQYF. The CDR3, as DNA: TGTGCCACCAGCAGAGTACCCCACGAGCAGTACTTC.

J is TRBJ2-5 and V is TRBV19; 9 bases align to TRBD2. The germline gives CDR1 LNHDA, CDR2 SQIVND (reference sequence). The CDR3 has 15 residues. J gave up 4 bases and V 3 bases, and 6 bases lay outside the gene matches. CDR3 residues: CASSILAGAGETQYF. The CDR3 bases are TGTGCCAGTAGTATTTTAGCGGGAGCGGGAGAGACCCAGTACTTC.

The chain combines TRBV5-1 with TRBJ1-1; D gene unclear. Germline V CDR1 and CDR2: SGHRS, YFSETQ. This CDR3 spans 15 amino acids. With 3 bases removed from V and 1 base from J, the gap between germline ends came to 13 bases. The CDR3 region has the DNA TGCGCCAGCAGCTCCCGGATCGGGCAGAACACTGAAGCTTTCTTT. The encoded protein is CASSSRIGQNTEAFF.

J is TRBJ1-2 and V is TRBV4-3; D is possibly TRBD1 (6 bases). CDR1 LGHNA and CDR2 YSLEER come from the germline V gene. Between the trimmed V and J ends, which lost 4 bases and 3 bases, there was a span of 15 bases. This CDR3 region has 15 residues. DNA of the CDR3: TGCGCCAGCAGCCCAAGGACAGAGAAACACTATGGCTACACCTTC. As protein: CASSPRTEKHYGYTF.

The chain uses TRBV5-1 and TRBJ1-5; the match to TRBD1 covers 7 bases. CDR1 and CDR2 (germline): SGHRS, YFSETQ. J gave up 7 bases and V 4 bases, and 8 bases lay outside the gene matches. This CDR3 has 14 residues. The CDR3 bases are TGCGCCAGCAGCCAAGGACAGGTCGGGCAGCCCCAGCATTTT. Translated, it gives CASSQGQVGQPQHF.

The CDR3 reads CASTPTGNWDYEQYF. The CDR3 region has the DNA TGTGCCAGCACCCCAACTGGTAACTGGGACTACGAGCAGTACTTC. This rearrangement joins TRBV6-5 to TRBJ2-7, with no clear D. The V and J ends lost 7 bases and 3 bases respectively, with 19 bases between them. CDR1 MNHEY and CDR2 SVGAGI come from the germline V gene. There are 15 residues in the CDR3.

The rearrangement uses TRBV4-3 and TRBJ2-5; possibly TRBD2 for D (5 bases). CDR3 length: 15 amino acids. V was pared by 2 bases and J by 0 bases, with 10 bases between. Germline V CDR1 and CDR2: LGHNA, YSLEER. The CDR3 reads CASSQLSSDQETQYF. CDR3 nucleotides: TGCGCCAGCAGCCAATTAAGTAGCGACCAAGAGACCCAGTACTTC.

V usage is TRBV6-4 and J usage is TRBJ2-5; TRBD2 matches at 7 bases. The CDR3 runs 17 residues. Looked up from germline, CDR1 is MRHNA and CDR2 is SNTAGT. V lost 7 bases, J lost 3 bases, and 17 bases stayed unmatched. The CDR3 region is CASIRCWPAGFKETQYF. In DNA form, the CDR3 reads TGTGCCAGCATTAGATGTTGGCCAGCGGGATTTAAAGAGACCCAGTACTTC.